Reported below is one T cell receptor beta chain. Its antigen remains unidentified. This entry is derived from a study of cytomegalovirus exposure and HLA in healthy donors. Broader study findings: When the data were analyzed later, several of the most significant clusters appeared to be linked to common viral pathogens.

Samples came from healthy bone marrow donors. Donors sampled were nominally healthy, though unrecorded immune exposures were likely. The PCR made use of 60 Vbeta and 13 Jbeta primers. The repertoire was sequenced with immunoSEQ multiplex PCR; TCRdb's copy has only in-frame clones and lacks some. In the table there are around 170,000 clones, 84% of which are singletons. J lost 5 bases, V lost 3 bases, and 11 bases had no gene match. CDR1 SGHAT and CDR2 FQNNGV come from the germline V gene. The CDR3 totals 16 residues. The V gene is TRBV11-2, the J gene TRBJ2-5, with 8 nucleotides matching TRBD2. This clonotype was obtained from a boy aged 2 to 10 in good health and CMV-seronegative. The sequencing input was PBMCs. CDR3 nucleotides: TGTGCCAGCAGCTTTAGCGGGAATCTTCCCGTTGAGACCCAGTACTTC. It encodes CASSFSGNLPVETQYF. The complete variable domain, with remaining parts taken from reference TRBV11-2 and TRBJ2-5, reads EAGVAQSPRYKIIEKRQSVAFWCNPISGHATLYWYQQILGQGPKLLIQFQNNGVVDDSQLPKDRFSAERLKGVDSTLKIQPAKLEDSAVYLCASSFSGNLPVETQYFGPGTRLLVL.